This record looks at one T cell receptor (beta chain) sequence and its context. Its antigen is unidentified. This sample is drawn from a study of PD-L1 blockade in urothelial cancer. Study-level points and caveats: At 3 weeks on treatment, tumor-associated clones expanded more with durable benefit.

The table came from immunoSEQ multiplex PCR; TCRdb's copy has only in-frame clones and leaves some out. The data show about 2,400 clones, 30% to 45% seen once. This TCR was recovered from a man aged 55 to 70 with urothelial cancer. The source was tumor tissue, collected before atezolizumab (anti-PD-L1) treatment.

DNA for the CDR3: TGTGCCAGCAGTTACTCGTCAGGGGGCGGCGGCTACACCTTC. It is translated as CASSYSSGGGGYTF. The genes are TRBV6-8 and TRBJ1-2; TRBD1 matches at 8 bases. CDR1 is MNHGY and CDR2 is SAAAGT in the germline V gene. The CDR3 has 14 amino acids. Losses at the gene ends were 0 bases for V and 8 bases for J; bases not matched to a gene: 5.